This TCR beta chain was documented in a study of identical twins. All donors were healthy Caucasians. The CDR3 covers 18 residues. V gave up 4 bases and J gave up 3 bases; unmatched junction bases: 15. Looked up from germline, CDR1 is SQVTM and CDR2 is ANQGSEA. This clonotype has a handful of counts. TCRdb redid the calling of the 5' RACE reads with MiXCR, one entry per CDR3 protein. The repertoire includes roughly 1,500,000 distinct CDR3 sequences, about 32% of them detected once, and about 0.25% sits in the top ten. The sample taken for sequencing was cord blood. The J gene is TRBJ2-3, the V gene TRBV29-1; the match to TRBD2 covers 11 bases. This TCR was sampled from a newborn girl in good health. CDR3 amino acids: CSVVAVVTSGGRTDTQYF. In DNA, the CDR3 is TGCAGCGTTGTGGCGGTTGTTACTAGCGGGGGAAGAACAGATACGCAGTATTTT.